This passage covers 9 T cell receptor beta chains from one sample sequenced in a study of tumor-infiltrating lymphocytes in localized non-small cell lung cancer. Clones were sequenced by immunoSEQ multiplex PCR, and TCRdb holds only the in-frame ones, with some missing. The profile shows 21,000 or so clones, over 70% of them singletons. The sample consisted of lung tumor tissue. All receptors derive from a human donor with non-small cell lung cancer.

The chain couples TRBV19 to TRBJ1-5; 8 nucleotides align to TRBD1. CDR1 is LNHDA, CDR2 SQIVND, per germline (reference sequence). The CDR3 contains 17 residues. V lost 6 bases and J lost 0; bases outside the gene matches: 10. For the CDR3, the DNA is TGTGCCAGTAGGAGTAGCACAGGGGGGACTAGCAATCAGCCCCAGCATTTT. Protein: CASRSSTGGTSNQPQHF.

This chain links TRBV7-9 with TRBJ2-1; 9 positions agree with TRBD2. Germline V lookup: CDR1 SEHNR, CDR2 FQNEAQ (reference sequence). The CDR3 runs 16 residues. The J segment lost 7 bases and the V segment lost 5 bases, leaving 12 bases of the junction unmatched. Here the CDR3 reads CASSPRRTSVENEQFF. In DNA form, the CDR3 reads TGTGCCAGCAGCCCCAGGCGGACTAGCGTAGAAAATGAGCAGTTCTTC.

This chain connects TRBV18 to TRBJ2-2, with D possibly called TRBD1 or TRBD2 (5 bases each). Germline V gives CDR1 KGHSH, CDR2 LQKENI. The CDR3 extends over 13 amino acids. The germline V and J ends were trimmed by 3 bases and 5 bases, with 7 bases remaining between them. CDR3 region: CASSPGTTGELFF. CDR3 coding DNA: TGTGCCAGCTCACCCGGGACGACCGGGGAGCTGTTTTTT.

This clone was recorded a few times. The V call is TRBV5-1, the J call TRBJ1-1, with 7 bases aligning to TRBD1. CDR1 and CDR2 from the germline V gene are SGHRS and YFSETQ. The CDR3 is made up of 13 amino acids. V shed 2 bases, J shed 3 bases, and the junction held 1 base outside the gene matches. This CDR3 is CASSFTGDTEAFF. DNA for the CDR3: TGCGCCAGCAGCTTTACAGGGGACACTGAAGCTTTCTTT.

The chain recombines TRBV9 with TRBJ1-1, with D tentatively TRBD1 (5 bases). Germline values: CDR1 SGDLS, CDR2 YYNGEE. The CDR3 runs to 13 residues. V was pared by 0 bases and J by 4 bases, with 7 bases between. CDR3: CASSVGDGTEAFF. The CDR3 region has the DNA TGTGCCAGCAGCGTAGGGGACGGCACTGAAGCTTTCTTT. The whole variable domain, filled in from reference TRBV9 and TRBJ1-1, reads DSGVTQTPKHLITATGQRVTLRCSPRSGDLSVYWYQQSLDQGLQFLIQYYNGEERAKGNILERFSAQQFPDLHSELNLSSLELGDSALYFCASSVGDGTEAFFGQGTRLTVV.

The CDR3 here is CASSFLGRRIDEQFF. The DNA for the CDR3 is TGTGCCAGCAGTTTCCTCGGACGTAGGATCGATGAGCAGTTCTTC. The V gene is TRBV27, the J gene TRBJ2-1; D is unresolved. The CDR3 has 15 residues. Per the germline V gene, CDR1 is MNHEY and CDR2 is SMNVEV (reference sequence). The V end was cut by 3 bases, the J end by 8 bases, with 17 bases between.

This rearrangement joins TRBV18 to TRBJ2-4; 7 bases match TRBD2. The J segment lost 6 bases and the V segment lost 3 bases, leaving 8 bases of the junction unmatched. The CDR3 extends over 15 amino acids. Germline assignment: CDR1 KGHSH and CDR2 LQKENI. This chain's CDR3 is CASSPSAGVGNIQYF. The CDR3 nucleotides are TGTGCCAGCTCACCCTCCGCGGGGGTGGGAAACATTCAGTACTTC.

The chain carries TRBV10-2 and TRBJ1-1; the D gene is possibly TRBD1 (6 bases). CDR3 length equals 12 residues. V lost 8 bases, J lost 1 base, and 8 bases lay in between. Germline CDR1 and CDR2: WSHSY and SAAADI. This CDR3 is CASGTRNTEAFF. The CDR3 region has the DNA TGCGCCAGCGGGACAAGGAACACTGAAGCTTTCTTT.

V is TRBV7-2 and J is TRBJ2-5; tentative D call: TRBD2 (5 bases). The J call may be mistaken, given a closer DNA end match to TRBJ2-7. The CDR3 covers 11 residues. Germline V lookup: CDR1 SGHTA, CDR2 FQGNSA. CDR3 bases: TGTGCCAGCAGACTAGGGAACGAGCAGTACTTC. As protein: CASRLGNEQYF.